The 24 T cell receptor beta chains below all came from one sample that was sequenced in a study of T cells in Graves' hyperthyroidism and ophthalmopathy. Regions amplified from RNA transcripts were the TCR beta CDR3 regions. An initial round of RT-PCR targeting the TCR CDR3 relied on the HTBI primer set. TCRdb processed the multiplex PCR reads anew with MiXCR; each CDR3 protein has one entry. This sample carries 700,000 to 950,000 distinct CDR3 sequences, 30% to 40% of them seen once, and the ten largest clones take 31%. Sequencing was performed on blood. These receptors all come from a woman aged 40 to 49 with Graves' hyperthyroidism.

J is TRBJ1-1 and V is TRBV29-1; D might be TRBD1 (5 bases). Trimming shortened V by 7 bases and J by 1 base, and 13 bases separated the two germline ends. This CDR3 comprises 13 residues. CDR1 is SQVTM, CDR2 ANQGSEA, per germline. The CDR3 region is CSGFTTENTEAFF. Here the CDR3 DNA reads TGCAGCGGTTTCACGACAGAGAACACTGAAGCTTTCTTT.

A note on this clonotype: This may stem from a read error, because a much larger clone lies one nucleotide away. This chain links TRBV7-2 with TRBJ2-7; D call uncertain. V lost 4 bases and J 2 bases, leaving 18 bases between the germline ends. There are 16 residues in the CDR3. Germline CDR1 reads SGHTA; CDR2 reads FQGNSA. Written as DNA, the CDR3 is TGTGCCAGCAGCTCCCTGAAGGGCGCAGCGACCTACGAGCAGTACTTC. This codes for CASSSLKGAATYEQYF.

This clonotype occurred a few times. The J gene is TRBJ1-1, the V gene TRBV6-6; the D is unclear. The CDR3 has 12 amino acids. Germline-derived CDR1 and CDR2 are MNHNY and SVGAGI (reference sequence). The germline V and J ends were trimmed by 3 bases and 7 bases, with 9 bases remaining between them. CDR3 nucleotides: TGTGCCAGCAGTTATATAGCCCTTGAAGCTTTCTTT. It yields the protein CASSYIALEAFF.

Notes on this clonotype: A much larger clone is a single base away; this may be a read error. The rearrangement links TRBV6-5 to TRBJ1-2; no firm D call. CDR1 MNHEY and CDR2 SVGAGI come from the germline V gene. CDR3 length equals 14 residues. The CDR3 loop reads CASSYNGNSYGYAF. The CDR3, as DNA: TGTGCCAGCAGTTACAACGGGAACAGCTATGGCTACGCCTTC.

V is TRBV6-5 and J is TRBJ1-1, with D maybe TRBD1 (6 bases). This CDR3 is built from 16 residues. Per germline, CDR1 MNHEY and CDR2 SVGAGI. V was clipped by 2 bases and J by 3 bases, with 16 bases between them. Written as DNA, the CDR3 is TGTGCCAGCAGTTACCGGGACAACTTGGAGGACACTGAAGCTTTCTTT. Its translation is CASSYRDNLEDTEAFF.

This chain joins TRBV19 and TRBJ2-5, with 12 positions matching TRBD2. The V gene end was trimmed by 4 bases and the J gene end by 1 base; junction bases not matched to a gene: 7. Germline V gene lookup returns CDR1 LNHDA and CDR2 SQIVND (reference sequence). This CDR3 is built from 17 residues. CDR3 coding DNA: TGTGCCAGTAGTACATCACTAGCGGGAGGCCCCCAAGAGACCCAGTACTTC. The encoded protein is CASSTSLAGGPQETQYF. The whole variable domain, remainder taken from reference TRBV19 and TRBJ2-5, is DGGITQSPKYLFRKEGQNVTLSCEQNLNHDAMYWYRQDPGQGLRLIYYSQIVNDFQKGDIAEGYSVSREKKESFPLTVTSAQKNPTAFYLCASSTSLAGGPQETQYFGPGTRLLVL.

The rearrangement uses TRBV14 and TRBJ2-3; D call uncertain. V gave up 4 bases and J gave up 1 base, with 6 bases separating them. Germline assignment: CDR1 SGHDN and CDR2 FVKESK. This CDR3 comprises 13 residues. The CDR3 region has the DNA TGTGCCAGCAGCCGCCAGGGCACAGATACGCAGTATTTT. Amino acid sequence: CASSRQGTDTQYF.

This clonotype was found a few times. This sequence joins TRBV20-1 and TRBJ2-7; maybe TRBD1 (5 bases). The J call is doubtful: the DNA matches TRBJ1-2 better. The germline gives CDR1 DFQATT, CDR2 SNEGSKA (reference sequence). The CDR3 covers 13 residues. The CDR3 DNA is TGCAGTGCCCGGTTGGGTGGGACTGAAGGCTACACCTTC. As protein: CSARLGGTEGYTF.

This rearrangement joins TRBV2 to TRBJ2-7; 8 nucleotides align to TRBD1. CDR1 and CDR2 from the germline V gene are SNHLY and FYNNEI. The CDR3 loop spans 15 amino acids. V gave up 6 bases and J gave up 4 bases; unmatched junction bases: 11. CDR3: CASSLDDRGSYEQYF. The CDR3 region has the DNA TGTGCCAGCAGCTTAGACGACAGGGGTAGTTACGAGCAGTACTTC.

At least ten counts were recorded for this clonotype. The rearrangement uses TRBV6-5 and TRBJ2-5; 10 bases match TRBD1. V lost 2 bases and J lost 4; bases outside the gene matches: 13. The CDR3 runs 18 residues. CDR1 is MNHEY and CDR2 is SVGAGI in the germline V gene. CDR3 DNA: TGTGCCAGCAGTTACGGTGCTTTCGGTGGGACAGGGGTAGAGACCCAGTACTTC. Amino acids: CASSYGAFGGTGVETQYF.

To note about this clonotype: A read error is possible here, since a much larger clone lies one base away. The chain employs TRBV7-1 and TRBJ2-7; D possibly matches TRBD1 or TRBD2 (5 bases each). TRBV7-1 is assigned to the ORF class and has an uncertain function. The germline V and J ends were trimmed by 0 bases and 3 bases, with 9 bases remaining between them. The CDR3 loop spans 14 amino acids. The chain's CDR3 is CASSSAGPNYEQYF. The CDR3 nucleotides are TGTGCCAGCAGCTCAGCGGGACCCAACTACGAGCAGTACTTC.

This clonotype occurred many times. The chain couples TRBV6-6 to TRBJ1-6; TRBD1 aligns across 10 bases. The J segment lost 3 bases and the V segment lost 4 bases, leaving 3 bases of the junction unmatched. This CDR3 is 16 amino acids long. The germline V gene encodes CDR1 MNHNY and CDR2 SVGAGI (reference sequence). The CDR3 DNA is TGTGCCAGCAGTTCCAGGACAGGGGGCTATAATTCACCCCTCCACTTT. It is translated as CASSSRTGGYNSPLHF.

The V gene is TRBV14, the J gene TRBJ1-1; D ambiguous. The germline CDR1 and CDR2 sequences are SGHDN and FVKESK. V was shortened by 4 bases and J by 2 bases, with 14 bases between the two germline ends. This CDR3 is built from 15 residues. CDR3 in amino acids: CASSPRVVPNTEAFF. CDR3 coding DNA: TGTGCCAGCAGCCCCAGAGTAGTTCCTAACACTGAAGCTTTCTTT. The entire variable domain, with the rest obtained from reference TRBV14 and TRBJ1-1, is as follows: EAGVTQFPSHSVIEKGQTVTLRCDPISGHDNLYWYRRVMGKEIKFLLHFVKESKQDESGMPNNRFLAERTGGTYSTLKVQPAELEDSGVYFCASSPRVVPNTEAFFGQGTRLTVV.

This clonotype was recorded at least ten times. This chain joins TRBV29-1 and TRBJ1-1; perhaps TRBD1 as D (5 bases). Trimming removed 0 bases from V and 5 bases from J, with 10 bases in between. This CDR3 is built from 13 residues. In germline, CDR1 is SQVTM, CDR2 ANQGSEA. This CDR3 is CSVEDLGPTEAFF. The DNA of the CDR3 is TGCAGCGTTGAAGATCTGGGGCCAACTGAAGCTTTCTTT. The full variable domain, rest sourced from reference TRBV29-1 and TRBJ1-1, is SAVISQKPSRDICQRGTSLTIQCQVDSQVTMMFWYRQQPGQSLTLIATANQGSEATYESGFVIDKFPISRPNLTFSTLTVSNMSPEDSSIYLCSVEDLGPTEAFFGQGTRLTVV.

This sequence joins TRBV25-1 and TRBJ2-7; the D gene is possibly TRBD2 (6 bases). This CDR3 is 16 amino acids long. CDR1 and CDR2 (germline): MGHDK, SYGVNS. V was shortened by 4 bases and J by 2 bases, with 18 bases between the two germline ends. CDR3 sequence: CASSGVAGRPTYEQYF. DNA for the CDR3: TGTGCCAGCAGTGGGGTAGCAGGGAGGCCCACCTACGAGCAGTACTTC.

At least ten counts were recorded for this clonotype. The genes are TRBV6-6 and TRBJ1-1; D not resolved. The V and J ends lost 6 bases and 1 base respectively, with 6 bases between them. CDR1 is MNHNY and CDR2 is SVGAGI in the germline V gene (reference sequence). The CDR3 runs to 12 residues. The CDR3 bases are TGTGCCAGCAGGGACCAGAACACTGAAGCTTTCTTT. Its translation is CASRDQNTEAFF.

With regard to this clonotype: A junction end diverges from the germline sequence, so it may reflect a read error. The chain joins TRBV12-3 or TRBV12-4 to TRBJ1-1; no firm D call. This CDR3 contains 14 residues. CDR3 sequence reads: CTSSFLEAATEAFF. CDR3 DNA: TGTACCAGCAGTTTTTTGGAGGCAGCCACTGAAGCTTTCTTT.

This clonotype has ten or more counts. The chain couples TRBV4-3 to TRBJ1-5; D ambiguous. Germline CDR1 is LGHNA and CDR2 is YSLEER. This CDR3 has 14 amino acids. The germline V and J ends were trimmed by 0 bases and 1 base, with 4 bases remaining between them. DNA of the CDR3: TGCGCCAGCAGCCAAGAGGTGAGCAATCAGCCCCAGCATTTT. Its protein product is CASSQEVSNQPQHF.

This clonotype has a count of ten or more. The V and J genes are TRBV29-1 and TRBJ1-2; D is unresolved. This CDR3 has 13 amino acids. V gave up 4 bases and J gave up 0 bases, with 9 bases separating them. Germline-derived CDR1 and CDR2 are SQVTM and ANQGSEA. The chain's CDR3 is CSVARGANYGYTF. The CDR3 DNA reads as TGCAGCGTTGCACGCGGAGCTAACTATGGCTACACCTTC.

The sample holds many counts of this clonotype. CDR3 loop: CSAEQLYEQYF. CDR3 nucleotides: TGCAGTGCCGAACAGTTGTACGAGCAGTACTTC. J is TRBJ2-7 and V is TRBV20-1; D gene unclear. The CDR3 loop spans 11 amino acids. Germline V gives CDR1 DFQATT, CDR2 SNEGSKA (reference sequence). V shed 6 bases and J shed 4 bases, with 10 bases lying between them.

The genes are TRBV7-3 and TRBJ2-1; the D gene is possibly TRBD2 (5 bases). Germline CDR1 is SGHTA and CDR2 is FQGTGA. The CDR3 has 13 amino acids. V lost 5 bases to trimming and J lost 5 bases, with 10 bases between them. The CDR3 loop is CASSNGLHNEQFF. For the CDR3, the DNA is TGTGCCAGCAGCAACGGACTCCACAATGAGCAGTTCTTC.

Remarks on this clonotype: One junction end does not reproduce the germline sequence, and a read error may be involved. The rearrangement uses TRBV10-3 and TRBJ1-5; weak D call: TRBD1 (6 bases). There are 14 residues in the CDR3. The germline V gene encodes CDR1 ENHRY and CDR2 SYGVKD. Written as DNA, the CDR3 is TGTGCCAGCAGTGAAAATAGGGGGGATCAGCCCCAGCATTTT. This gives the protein CASSENRGDQPQHF.

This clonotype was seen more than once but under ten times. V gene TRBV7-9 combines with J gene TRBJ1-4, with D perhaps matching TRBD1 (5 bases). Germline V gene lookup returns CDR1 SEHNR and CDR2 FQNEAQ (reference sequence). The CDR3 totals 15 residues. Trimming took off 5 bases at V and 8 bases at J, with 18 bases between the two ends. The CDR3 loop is CASSPGPTMVEKLFF. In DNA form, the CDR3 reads TGTGCCAGCAGCCCGGGACCGACGATGGTGGAAAAACTGTTTTTT.

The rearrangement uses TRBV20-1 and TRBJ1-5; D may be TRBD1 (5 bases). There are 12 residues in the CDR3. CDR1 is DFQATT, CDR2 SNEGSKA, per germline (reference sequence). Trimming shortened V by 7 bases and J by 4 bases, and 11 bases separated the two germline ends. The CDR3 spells CSGKDNNQPQHF. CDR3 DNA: TGCAGTGGGAAGGACAATAATCAGCCCCAGCATTTT.